A selection of T cell receptor beta chains follows, all from one sample in a study of blood T cell repertoires in COVID-19. Profiling relied on immunoSEQ multiplex PCR, and the TCRdb table lists in-frame clones only, not all of them. The sample lists fewer than 250,000 clones, approximately 86% occurring once. The specimen was peripheral blood. These receptors came from a man aged 55-75 years with COVID-19, enrolled during active disease. Each CDR3 is given with its conserved first and last residue. Fields, in order: D gene, J gene, clone size, V gene, CDR3 DNA, CDR3 protein. The D gene is left open where the match is weak. Not all rows give a size; the values are once, few, many and, for expanded clones, a class.

-	TRBJ2-6	-	TRBV15	TGTGCCACCAGCCGCCTCTACAGGACTGGGGCCAACGTCCTGACTTTC	CATSRLYRTGANVLTF
TRBD1	TRBJ1-6	-	TRBV27	TGTGCCAGCAGTTTATCGGGGGGACAGGGGAACTCCTATAATTCACCCCTCCACTTT	CASSLSGGQGNSYNSPLHF
TRBD1	TRBJ2-7	-	TRBV10-1	TGCGCCAGCAGTGGAGGAATTCCGGGACAGGACGAGCAGTACTTC	CASSGGIPGQDEQYF
TRBD2	TRBJ2-2	-	TRBV4-1	TGCGCCAGCAGCCAAGATAAGGGAAGGACTAGCACCGGGGAGCTGTTTTTT	CASSQDKGRTSTGELFF
-	TRBJ2-7	-	TRBV21-1	TGTGCCAGCAGCAAAAGGGACATGGACTACGAGCAGTACTTC	CASSKRDMDYEQYF
-	TRBJ1-1	-	TRBV6-1	TGTGCCAGCAGTGAAACAGGGTTGACTGAAGCTTTCTTT	CASSETGLTEAFF
-	TRBJ1-5	-	TRBV2	TGTGCCAGCAGCCGGGGGGGGGCAGGAGGTAGCAATCAGCCCCAGCATTTT	CASSRGGAGGSNQPQHF
-	TRBJ1-4	-	TRBV5-4	TGTGCCAGCAGCCCCCGAACTGATGAAAAACTGTTTTTT	CASSPRTDEKLFF
-	TRBJ1-1	once	TRBV7-9	TGTGCCAGCAGCTTAGTAGGTGGCGCGGAGGAAGCTTTCTTT	CASSLVGGAEEAFF
-	TRBJ2-7	-	TRBV27	TGTGCCAGCAGCGTGGGACTCACGGCTTCCTACGAGCAGTACTTC	CASSVGLTASYEQYF
-	TRBJ1-1	-	TRBV6-4	TGTGCCAGCACGGGTTTGTCGTCGAGGTTGGACACTGAAGCTTTCTTT	CASTGLSSRLDTEAFF
-	TRBJ1-6	-	TRBV2	TGTGCCAGCAGCCCCAGGGGAGGGTCACCCCTCCACTTT	CASSPRGGSPLHF
-	TRBJ1-6	-	TRBV19	TGTGCCAGTAGATCGGAGCCGGCCGGAAATTCACCCCTCCACTTT	CASRSEPAGNSPLHF
-	TRBJ1-1	-	TRBV10-3	TGTGCCATCAGTTCCCCAGGGAACACTGAAGCTTTCTTT	CAISSPGNTEAFF
-	TRBJ2-7	-	TRBV3-1/TRBV3-2	TGTGCCAGCAGCCAAGCTGGACTCAGCCTCTACGAGCAGTACTTC	CASSQAGLSLYEQYF
TRBD1	TRBJ2-3	-	TRBV5-1	TGCGCCAGCGCCGGGGACAGGGGGAGCACAGATACGCAGTATTTT	CASAGDRGSTDTQYF
TRBD2	TRBJ2-5	-	TRBV10-3	TGTGCCATCAGAACTAGCGTGGAGCAAGGGGAGACCCAGTACTTC	CAIRTSVEQGETQYF
-	TRBJ2-1	-	TRBV19	TGTGCCAGTAGTTCGTACAATGAGCAGTTCTTC	CASSSYNEQFF
TRBD1	TRBJ2-3	-	TRBV9	TGTGCCAGCAGCACCAGGGACAGAGGAGCGGATACGCAGTATTTT	CASSTRDRGADTQYF
TRBD1	TRBJ1-4	-	TRBV5-8	TGTGCCAGCAGCCCCCTGGGACAGCTTGAGGAAAAACTGTTTTTT	CASSPLGQLEEKLFF
TRBD1	TRBJ2-5	-	TRBV2	TGTGCCAGCAGTGTTTCAGGGACAGGGGCCGGGGGGCAAGAGACCCAGTACTTC	CASSVSGTGAGGQETQYF
-	TRBJ1-6	-	TRBV6-2/TRBV6-3	TGTGCCAGCAGTGATGGGACACCTTATAATTCACCCCTCCACTTT	CASSDGTPYNSPLHF
TRBD1	TRBJ1-1	-	TRBV6-6	TGTGCCAGCAGTCCGACAGGGGGGAACACTGAAGCTTTCTTT	CASSPTGGNTEAFF
-	TRBJ2-5	few	TRBV5-1	TGCGCCAGCACCGGACAGCAAGAGACCCAGTACTTC	CASTGQQETQYF
-	TRBJ2-2	-	TRBV9	TGTGCCAGCAGCGTAGCTACAGGGTCGCGCACCGGGGAGCTGTTTTTT	CASSVATGSRTGELFF
-	TRBJ2-2	-	TRBV12-3/TRBV12-4	TGTGCCAGCGGTAGCCTAGGGGCCGGGGAGCTGTTTTTT	CASGSLGAGELFF
TRBD1	TRBJ1-1	-	TRBV11-2	TGTGCCAGCAGCGTAAGACAGGGAATGAACACTGAAGCTTTCTTT	CASSVRQGMNTEAFF
-	TRBJ1-5	-	TRBV5-6	TGTGCCAGCAGCTTGGCCGGGCGGGGGGGCGGCAATCAGCCCCAGCATTTT	CASSLAGRGGGNQPQHF
-	TRBJ2-7	-	TRBV28	TGTGCCAGCAGTCTGCGGACACCCTCCTACGAGCAGTACTTC	CASSLRTPSYEQYF
-	TRBJ1-1	-	TRBV29-1	TGCAGCGTTGAGGTCCAGGGGCACACTGAAGCTTTCTTT	CSVEVQGHTEAFF
-	TRBJ1-2	-	TRBV2	TGTGCCAGCAGTGAAGCACTCGACGGGGGCTATGGCTACACCTTC	CASSEALDGGYGYTF
TRBD1	TRBJ2-7	-	TRBV7-9	TGTGCCAGCAGCTTAGGGGCAGGGGGTTACGAGCAGTACTTC	CASSLGAGGYEQYF
TRBD2	TRBJ2-1	-	TRBV11-2	TGTGCCAGCAGCTTAGATCGTCCTAGCGGAAAAGAGCAGTTCTTC	CASSLDRPSGKEQFF
-	TRBJ1-3	-	TRBV19	TGTGCCAGTAGTATTGGCGGGGGGCGCGAAGGCTCTGGAAACACCATATATTTT	CASSIGGGREGSGNTIYF
TRBD1	TRBJ1-2	-	TRBV27	TGTGCCAGCAGTTCTACGACAGGGACCGCCGGCTACACCTTC	CASSSTTGTAGYTF
-	TRBJ1-4	few	TRBV18	TGTGCCAGCTCACTCCTGACGGGGATCTCGGTAACTAATGAAAAACTGTTTTTT	CASSLLTGISVTNEKLFF
TRBD2	TRBJ2-3	-	TRBV14	TGTGCCAGCAGCCTAGAGGCTAGCGGAGATACGCAGTATTTT	CASSLEASGDTQYF
TRBD1	TRBJ1-6	few	TRBV7-2	TGTGCCAGCAGCTACGGACAGGGGGCTTCACCCCTCCACTTT	CASSYGQGASPLHF
-	TRBJ1-6	few	TRBV11-2	TGTGCCAGCAGCTTCGGCAGCGATAATTCACCCCTCCACTTT	CASSFGSDNSPLHF
TRBD2	TRBJ2-5	-	TRBV7-9	TGTGCCAGCAGCTTTAGGGGCGGGGGAGAGACCCAGTACTTC	CASSFRGGGETQYF
TRBD1	TRBJ1-1	-	TRBV5-4	TGTGCCAGCAGCCCGACAGGGGTGAACACTGAAGCTTTCTTT	CASSPTGVNTEAFF
TRBD2	TRBJ2-1	-	TRBV7-3	TGTGCCAGCAGCTTAATGCGGGAGCCTCGGTACGATGAGCAGTTCTTC	CASSLMREPRYDEQFF
TRBD1	TRBJ2-1	-	TRBV6-5	TGTGCCAATAGGAGGACAGGGGCGGACAATGAGCAGTTCTTC	CANRRTGADNEQFF